The rows below give T cell receptor beta chains drawn from one sample of a study of blood T cells in healthy people across ages. TCRdb recomputed calls from the 5' RACE reads with MiXCR, one row per CDR3 protein. Altogether over 600,000 distinct CDR3 sequences are present, 46% being singletons, with the ten largest covering around 18%. The sample consisted of blood. All receptors derive from a man of 80 years or more in good health. Each CDR3 is given with its conserved first and last residue. The order of the fields is D gene, clone size, V gene, J gene, CDR3 protein, CDR3 DNA. A D gene is named only where the DNA matches it firmly. Size is omitted from some rows. Given values are once, few, many or a class for expanded clones.

-	few	TRBV29-1	TRBJ2-5	CSVIPTGHQETQYF	TGCAGCGTTATACCGACAGGTCACCAAGAGACCCAGTACTTC
TRBD2	-	TRBV4-2	TRBJ2-3	CASSHGVGDTSGPGVADTQYF	TGTGCCAGCAGCCATGGAGTCGGAGATACTAGCGGACCTGGGGTTGCAGATACGCAGTATTTT
TRBD1	-	TRBV27	TRBJ2-1	CASSPGQGWSGYNEQFF	TGTGCCAGCAGTCCAGGACAGGGGTGGAGCGGGTACAATGAGCAGTTCTTC
-	-	TRBV4-3	TRBJ1-4	CASSQDMGEEEKLFF	TGCGCCAGCAGCCAAGATATGGGGGAGGAGGAAAAACTGTTTTTT
TRBD1	few	TRBV7-9	TRBJ2-1	CASSRTGGPYNEQFF	TGTGCCAGTAGCCGGACAGGGGGCCCCTACAATGAGCAGTTCTTC
-	-	TRBV7-3	TRBJ1-2	CASSKGSRADGYTF	TGTGCCAGCAGCAAAGGTTCCCGGGCCGATGGCTACACCTTC
TRBD2	-	TRBV2	TRBJ2-2	CASRTGTSAGELFF	TGTGCCAGCCGCACCGGGACTAGCGCCGGGGAGCTGTTTTTT
TRBD2	-	TRBV4-3	TRBJ2-5	CASSQDASGSRNNEQYF	TGCGCCAGCAGCCAAGATGCTAGCGGGAGTAGGAACAATGAGCAGTACTTC
-	many	TRBV11-1	TRBJ2-1	CASTSGASYNEQFF	TGTGCCAGCACCTCGGGTGCGTCCTACAATGAGCAGTTCTTC
TRBD2	few	TRBV9	TRBJ2-1	CASSVALAGVGSEQFF	TGTGCCAGCAGCGTAGCTCTAGCGGGAGTCGGCAGTGAGCAGTTCTTC
TRBD2	many	TRBV29-1	TRBJ2-3	CSVEMGTSGRTDTQYF	TGCAGCGTTGAGATGGGGACTAGCGGACGCACAGATACGCAGTATTTT
TRBD1	-	TRBV5-4	TRBJ1-3	CASSVGTDGNTIYF	TGTGCCAGCAGCGTCGGGACAGATGGAAACACCATATATTTT
-	-	TRBV4-2	TRBJ1-5	CASSQVRAGNQPQHF	TGTGCCAGCAGCCAAGTGCGGGCTGGCAATCAGCCCCAGCATTTT